The 18 T cell receptor beta chains presented below share a single source sample, sequenced in a study of post-analysis software for immune sequencing data. These TCRs are of unknown antigen specificity. Findings and caveats of the study: Five TRBV segments, including TRBV5-6, TRBV5-1 and TRBV20-1, were more frequent in patients than controls.

Libraries were made from TCR beta cDNA, and they carried unique molecular identifiers. One entry per CDR3 protein results from TCRdb running MiXCR on the PCR reads. The table shows approximately 440,000 distinct CDR3 sequences, with approximately 45% occurring only once. Specimen: blood. These receptors all stem from a girl aged 10-17 years with multiple sclerosis.

V is TRBV5-5 and J is TRBJ2-5, with 11 bases lining up with TRBD2. Trimming at V came to 4 bases and at J to 6 bases, leaving 8 bases not matched to a gene. This CDR3 has 15 residues. From germline, CDR1 is SGHKS and CDR2 YYEKEE (reference sequence). The CDR3 nucleotides are TGTGCCAGCAGCGTCTTAGCGGGAGGGCCGCAGACCCAGTACTTC. Encoded protein: CASSVLAGGPQTQYF.

The gene calls are TRBV6-5 and TRBJ2-7; the match to TRBD2 covers 8 bases. CDR3 length: 14 amino acids. The J segment lost 0 bases and the V segment lost 8 bases, leaving 6 bases of the junction unmatched. The germline gives CDR1 MNHEY, CDR2 SVGAGI. CDR3 in amino acids: CASQRGRISYEQYF. CDR3 DNA sequence: TGTGCCAGCCAACGCGGGAGGATCTCCTACGAGCAGTACTTC.

The chain carries TRBV27 and TRBJ1-4; TRBD1 agrees at 11 bases. V lost 4 bases, J lost 4 bases, and 11 bases stayed unmatched. Germline loops: CDR1 MNHEY, CDR2 SMNVEV (reference sequence). CDR3 length equals 18 residues. Here the CDR3 DNA reads TGTGCCAGCAGTTCGGACAGGGGGCACATTGTTAATAATGAAAAACTGTTTTTT. It yields the protein CASSSDRGHIVNNEKLFF.

This clonotype was detected once. V is TRBV27 and J is TRBJ2-7; the D gene could be TRBD1 or TRBD2 (5 bases each). Germline-derived CDR1 and CDR2 are MNHEY and SMNVEV (reference sequence). V lost 3 bases, J lost 4 bases, and 25 bases lay in between. This CDR3 has 18 amino acids. In nucleotides, the CDR3 is TGTGCCAGCAGTTTCGGGGCCCTTGGGGACGGCCCTGGGTACGAGCAGTACTTC. Amino acid sequence: CASSFGALGDGPGYEQYF.

The chain carries TRBV20-1 and TRBJ2-1, with D maybe TRBD2 (6 bases). Germline V gene lookup returns CDR1 DFQATT and CDR2 SNEGSKA (reference sequence). Trimming cost V 1 base and J 3 bases, with 13 bases left between them. CDR3 length: 15 residues. The CDR3 DNA follows: TGCAGTGCTAGAGTACCCTGGGGGGACTACAATGAGCAGTTCTTC. This encodes CSARVPWGDYNEQFF.

This clonotype has just a few counts. The chain has TRBV29-1 and TRBJ2-1; TRBD1 might be the D (6 bases). Germline assignment: CDR1 SQVTM and CDR2 ANQGSEA. This CDR3 has 14 residues. Trimming left V 6 bases short and J 2 bases short, with 14 bases between. The CDR3 DNA reads as TGCAGCGTGGCCAGGGGTCAGCCCTACAATGAGCAGTTCTTC. It encodes CSVARGQPYNEQFF.

The CDR3 nucleotides are TGTGCCAGCAGCTTATCCCGAACCTTGAAACAGGGTCGAACTGAAGCTTTCTTT. This translates into CASSLSRTLKQGRTEAFF. The V gene is TRBV7-9, the J gene TRBJ1-1, with D possibly being TRBD1 (6 bases). Per germline, CDR1 SEHNR and CDR2 FQNEAQ (reference sequence). Deletions cut 2 bases from V and 5 bases from J, with 24 bases between. The length of the CDR3 is 18 residues.

The V and J genes are TRBV28 and TRBJ1-2; D possibly corresponds to TRBD1 (5 bases). V shed 11 bases and J shed 2 bases, with 15 bases lying between them. The CDR3 length is 13 residues. Germline lookup yields CDR1 MDHEN and CDR2 SYDVKM. CDR3 amino acids: CALDGGTNYGYTF. DNA of the CDR3: TGTGCCTTGGACGGGGGGACGAACTATGGCTACACCTTC.

The chain carries TRBV27 and TRBJ1-2; 7 bases fit TRBD1. Germline V CDR1 and CDR2: MNHEY, SMNVEV (reference sequence). V shed 2 bases and J 7 bases; nucleotides not matched to a gene: 7. The CDR3 extends over 14 amino acids. The CDR3 DNA sequence: TGTGCCAGCAGTTTACCAGGGACAGCCGGTGGCTACACCTTC. This translates into CASSLPGTAGGYTF.

The chain employs TRBV27 and TRBJ1-6; possible D gene TRBD1, 6 bases. CDR1 MNHEY and CDR2 SMNVEV come from the germline V gene (reference sequence). This CDR3 contains 16 residues. The V end lost 6 bases, the J end lost 9 bases, and 21 bases lay between the germline ends. CDR3 nucleotides: TGTGCCAGCAGAAGGAGGGGGAGTGGAGTGAGTTCACCCCTCCACTTT. Its protein is CASRRRGSGVSSPLHF.

The gene calls are TRBV4-1 and TRBJ2-7, with D maybe TRBD1 (5 bases). This CDR3 region has 13 residues. The V end was cut by 4 bases, the J end by 1 base, with 8 bases between. Germline V gene data show CDR1 as MGHRA and CDR2 as YSYEKL. CDR3 nucleotide sequence: TGCGCCAGCAGCCGGACACTTTCCTACGAGCAGTACTTC. This encodes CASSRTLSYEQYF.

The chain uses TRBV6-7 and TRBJ1-1, with unresolved D. TRBV6-7 has ORF status, its function being uncertain. This CDR3 is 15 amino acids long. V gave up 4 bases and J gave up 4 bases, with 16 bases separating them. This chain's CDR3 is CASSSTPAWGTEAFF. CDR3 DNA: TGTGCCAGCAGTTCGACCCCGGCGTGGGGCACTGAAGCTTTCTTT.

V and J are TRBV4-1 and TRBJ1-4, with D uncertain. V was shortened by 0 bases and J by 9 bases, with 8 bases between the two germline ends. The CDR3 has 13 amino acids. Germline-derived CDR1 and CDR2 are MGHRA and YSYEKL. The CDR3, as DNA: TGCGCCAGCAGCCAAGAATTCCGGCAAAAACTGTTTTTT. Translating it yields CASSQEFRQKLFF.

The chain combines TRBV12-5 with TRBJ2-1, with TRBD2 matching 7 bases. Looked up from germline, CDR1 is LGHNT and CDR2 is FRNRAP. Unmatched junction bases numbered 6, after V lost 0 bases and J lost 1 base. The CDR3 extends over 17 amino acids. The CDR3 DNA is TGTGCTAGTGGTTTGGTACGGACTAGGGGTTCCTACAATGAGCAGTTCTTC. Amino acid sequence: CASGLVRTRGSYNEQFF.

The chain couples TRBV3-1 to TRBJ2-1; D may be TRBD1 or TRBD2 (5 bases each). V lost 3 bases and J lost 0, with 15 bases in between. The germline gives CDR1 LGHDT, CDR2 YNNKEL (reference sequence). The CDR3 length is 17 residues. CDR3: CASSQPGAPSSYNEQFF. The DNA for the CDR3 is TGTGCCAGCAGCCAGCCCGGGGCCCCGAGCTCCTACAATGAGCAGTTCTTC.

The CDR3 DNA reads TGTGCCAGCAGCCCGGGACTAGATTACAATGAGCAGTTCTTC. Protein: CASSPGLDYNEQFF. The chain carries TRBV7-6 and TRBJ2-1; 8 bases fit TRBD2. The CDR3 spans 14 residues. V was pared by 5 bases and J by 4 bases, with 4 bases of the junction left unmatched. Germline V gene lookup returns CDR1 SGHVS and CDR2 FNYEAQ.

This clonotype turned up a few times. The chain links TRBV5-1 to TRBJ2-1; 7 nucleotides agree with TRBD1. This CDR3 region has 13 residues. The J segment lost 7 bases and the V segment lost 7 bases, leaving 8 bases of the junction unmatched. Per the germline V gene, CDR1 is SGHRS and CDR2 is YFSETQ. CDR3 sequence reads: CASLGTVGNEQFF. CDR3 sequence (DNA): TGCGCCAGCCTCGGGACAGTGGGAAATGAGCAGTTCTTC.

V gene TRBV20-1 combines with J gene TRBJ1-5; 7 bases line up with TRBD1. CDR1 is DFQATT, CDR2 SNEGSKA, per germline (reference sequence). J was trimmed by 4 bases and V by 1 base; bases with no gene match: 7. This CDR3 comprises 15 residues. The CDR3 here is CSARGARGQNQPQHF. CDR3 DNA: TGCAGTGCTAGAGGTGCCAGGGGACAGAATCAGCCCCAGCATTTT.